The 11 T cell receptor beta chains below come from one sample, sequenced in a study of blood T cell repertoires in COVID-19. Profiled with immunoSEQ multiplex PCR; TCRdb holds only in-frame clones, not every one. The table lists over 600,000 clones, just under 90% of them singletons. Input material: peripheral blood. The receptors derive from a woman aged 18-30 years with acute or convalescent COVID-19.

Only one count was recorded for this clone. CDR3 coding DNA: TGTGCTAGTGGTTATACAGGGTCTTGGAACACTGAAGCTTTCTTT. Translated: CASGYTGSWNTEAFF. This rearrangement joins TRBV12-5 to TRBJ1-1; D possibly corresponds to TRBD1 (6 bases). CDR1 is LGHNT and CDR2 is FRNRAP in the germline V gene. The CDR3 length is 15 residues. With 4 bases removed from V and 1 base from J, the gap between germline ends came to 13 bases.

This clone was seen only once. The chain joins TRBV12-3 or TRBV12-4 to TRBJ2-7; maybe TRBD2 (5 bases). The CDR3 consists of 13 residues. Between the trimmed V and J ends, which lost 3 bases and 9 bases, there was a span of 15 bases. The CDR3 here is CASSFSTIRGQYF. The CDR3 DNA follows: TGTGCCAGCAGTTTCAGTACAATCCGGGGGCAGTACTTC.

The chain carries TRBV6-5 and TRBJ1-4; 7 nucleotides line up with TRBD1. CDR1 is MNHEY, CDR2 SVGAGI, per germline. The CDR3 totals 14 residues. The ends lost 5 bases at V and 8 bases at J; junction bases unmatched: 8. CDR3 nucleotides: TGTGCCAGCAGTAGCCAAGGGACAGCCGAAAAACTGTTTTTT. This sequence encodes CASSSQGTAEKLFF.

CDR3 DNA: TGTGCCAGCAGCTTGGACCGGGGGTTCTATAATTCACCCCTCCACTTT. Protein product: CASSLDRGFYNSPLHF. V and J are TRBV5-6 and TRBJ1-6; tentatively, D is TRBD1 (5 bases). Germline CDR1 is SGHDT and CDR2 is YYEEEE. V dropped 0 bases and J dropped 3 bases, with 10 bases sitting between them. CDR3 size: 16 residues.

This clone showed up just once. J is TRBJ2-1 and V is TRBV18; TRBD1 is a possible D gene (6 bases). Germline CDR1 KGHSH, CDR2 LQKENI. Trimming shortened V by 3 bases and J by 12 bases, and 12 bases separated the two germline ends. The CDR3 has 12 amino acids. The CDR3 region has the DNA TGTGCCAGCTCACCCGACAGGCCCGGGCAGTTCTTC. It is translated as CASSPDRPGQFF. Full variable domain (rest looked up from reference TRBV18 and TRBJ2-1): NAGVMQNPRHLVRRRGQEARLRCSPMKGHSHVYWYRQLPEEGLKFMVYLQKENIIDESGMPKERFSAEFPKEGPSILRIQQVVRGDSAAYFCASSPDRPGQFFGPGTRLTVL.

J is TRBJ2-1 and V is TRBV19, with 10 bases identical to TRBD2. With 3 bases clipped from V and 10 bases from J, the junction kept 9 bases outside the gene matches. CDR1 and CDR2 from the germline V gene are LNHDA and SQIVND (reference sequence). The CDR3 sequence is 15 residues long. CDR3 amino acids: CASSIKAGGLGEQFF. Written as DNA, the CDR3 is TGTGCCAGTAGTATCAAAGCGGGGGGGCTGGGCGAGCAGTTCTTC.

The chain links TRBV7-9 to TRBJ2-1, with 11 bases that match TRBD1. This CDR3 region has 15 residues. V lost 6 bases to trimming and J lost 5 bases; unmatched junction nucleotides: 6. From germline, CDR1 is SEHNR and CDR2 FQNEAQ (reference sequence). CDR3 region: CASSEGQGVHNEQFF. CDR3 bases: TGTGCCAGCAGTGAGGGACAGGGGGTCCACAATGAGCAGTTCTTC.

Only one count was recorded for this clone. The chain couples TRBV19 to TRBJ1-1; perhaps TRBD1 as D (5 bases). The CDR3 covers 14 residues. Per germline, CDR1 LNHDA and CDR2 SQIVND (reference sequence). V lost 4 bases, J lost 4 bases, and 13 bases lay in between. In DNA, the CDR3 is TGTGCCAGTAGTACAGGCCACCAGGGCACTGAAGCTTTCTTT. It codes for CASSTGHQGTEAFF.

The DNA for the CDR3 is TGTGCCAGCAGTGAAGATGAGGGTTATTCCACTGAAGCTTTCTTT. Translation gives CASSEDEGYSTEAFF. The chain is built from TRBV6-1 and TRBJ1-1, with unresolved D. This CDR3 region has 15 residues. V was cut by 1 base and J by 4 bases, with 13 bases left in between. The germline V gene has CDR1 MNHNS and CDR2 SASEGT.

J is TRBJ1-5 and V is TRBV19; perhaps TRBD1 as D (5 bases). Germline loops: CDR1 LNHDA, CDR2 SQIVND (reference sequence). The CDR3 is 16 amino acids. The germline V and J ends were trimmed by 7 bases and 4 bases, with 20 bases remaining between them. DNA of the CDR3: TGTGCCAGTATCACTCACGGGGGGGGTATGAATCAGCCCCAGCATTTT. It codes for CASITHGGGMNQPQHF.

This clone came up once. The V and J genes are TRBV29-1 and TRBJ2-3; TRBD1 matches at 8 bases. Per germline, CDR1 SQVTM and CDR2 ANQGSEA. After removal of 7 bases from V and 2 bases from J, the junction contained 11 bases not matched to a gene. The CDR3 covers 15 residues. CDR3 amino acids: CSATGVRGYTDTQYF. The CDR3 DNA follows: TGCAGCGCGACAGGGGTAAGGGGCTACACAGATACGCAGTATTTT.